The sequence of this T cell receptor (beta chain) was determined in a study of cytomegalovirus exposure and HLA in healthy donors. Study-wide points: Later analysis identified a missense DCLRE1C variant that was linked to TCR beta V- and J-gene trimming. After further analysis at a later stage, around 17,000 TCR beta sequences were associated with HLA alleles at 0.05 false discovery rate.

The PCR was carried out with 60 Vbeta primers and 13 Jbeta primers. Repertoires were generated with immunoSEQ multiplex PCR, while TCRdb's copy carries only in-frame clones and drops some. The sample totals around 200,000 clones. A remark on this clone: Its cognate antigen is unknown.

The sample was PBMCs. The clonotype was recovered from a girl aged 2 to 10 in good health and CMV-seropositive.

The DNA for the CDR3 is TGCGCCAGCAGCGAGGGACAGGGTGGGGCAGATACGCAGTATTTT. Its protein product is CASSEGQGGADTQYF. V is TRBV5-1 and J is TRBJ2-3, with 9 bases that match TRBD1. V was pared by 4 bases and J by 4 bases, with 7 bases of the junction left unmatched. This CDR3 contains 15 residues. Germline V lookup: CDR1 SGHRS, CDR2 YFSETQ.